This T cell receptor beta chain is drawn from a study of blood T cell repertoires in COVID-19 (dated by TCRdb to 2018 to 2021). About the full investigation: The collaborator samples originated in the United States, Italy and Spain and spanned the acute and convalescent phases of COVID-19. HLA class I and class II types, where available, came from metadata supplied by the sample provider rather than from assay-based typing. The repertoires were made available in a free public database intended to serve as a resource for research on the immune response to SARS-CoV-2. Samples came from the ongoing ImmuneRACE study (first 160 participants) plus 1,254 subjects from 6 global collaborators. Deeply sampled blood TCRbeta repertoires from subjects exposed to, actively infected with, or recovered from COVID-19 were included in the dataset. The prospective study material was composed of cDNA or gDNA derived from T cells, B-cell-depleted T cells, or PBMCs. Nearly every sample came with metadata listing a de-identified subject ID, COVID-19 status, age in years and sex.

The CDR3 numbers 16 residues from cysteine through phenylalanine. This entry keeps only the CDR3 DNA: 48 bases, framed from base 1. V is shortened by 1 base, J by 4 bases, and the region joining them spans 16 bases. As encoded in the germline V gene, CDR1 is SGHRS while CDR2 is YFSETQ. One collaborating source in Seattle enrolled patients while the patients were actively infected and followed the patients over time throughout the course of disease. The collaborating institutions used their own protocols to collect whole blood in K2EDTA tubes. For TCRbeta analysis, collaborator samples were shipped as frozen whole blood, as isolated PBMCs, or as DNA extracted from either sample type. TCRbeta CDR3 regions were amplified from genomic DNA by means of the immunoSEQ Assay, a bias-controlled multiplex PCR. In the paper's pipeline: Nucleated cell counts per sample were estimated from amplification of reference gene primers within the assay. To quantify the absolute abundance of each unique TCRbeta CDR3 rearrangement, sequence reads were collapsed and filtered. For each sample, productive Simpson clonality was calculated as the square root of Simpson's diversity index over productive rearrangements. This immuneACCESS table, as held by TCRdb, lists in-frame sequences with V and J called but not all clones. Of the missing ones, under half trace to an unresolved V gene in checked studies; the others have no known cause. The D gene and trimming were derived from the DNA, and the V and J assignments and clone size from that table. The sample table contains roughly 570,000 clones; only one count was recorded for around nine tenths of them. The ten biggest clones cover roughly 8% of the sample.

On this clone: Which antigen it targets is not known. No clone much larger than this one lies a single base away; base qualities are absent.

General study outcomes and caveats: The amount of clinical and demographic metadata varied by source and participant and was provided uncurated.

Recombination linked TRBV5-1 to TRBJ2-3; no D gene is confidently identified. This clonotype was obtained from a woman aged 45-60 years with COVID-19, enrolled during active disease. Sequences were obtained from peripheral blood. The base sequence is TGCGCCAGCAGCTTGTTAGACCTCAGCGACGCAGATACGCAGTATTTT. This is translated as CASSLLDLSDADTQYF.